This entry concerns a single T cell receptor beta chain. The antigen is not known. The data stem from a study of cytomegalovirus exposure and HLA in healthy donors. V was trimmed by 0 bases and J by 7 bases, leaving 7 bases between them. The CDR3 has 13 residues. Looked up from germline, CDR1 is SGHTA and CDR2 is FQGNSA. Findings of the study overall: First-cohort TCR clusters tended to co-occur in the 130 or so validation repertoires, a later analysis found. Many donors carried some public TCRs, although rarity characterized most TCR sequences. The authors enumerated over 150 TCR beta chains as linked to cytomegalovirus. Among the CMV-associated chains, three were confirmed in vitro as specific for CMV antigens.

Measured with immunoSEQ multiplex PCR; TCRdb has only the in-frame clones, and not every one. Counted here are about 170,000 clones, 75% to 90% occurring once; the ten biggest clones make up about 2.2%. The rearrangement uses TRBV7-2 and TRBJ2-1, with unresolved D. This sequence originates from a young woman in good health and CMV-seronegative. The specimen was PBMCs. Here the CDR3 DNA reads TGTGCCAGCAGCTTAGCCCTGCTAAATGAGCAGTTCTTC. Its protein is CASSLALLNEQFF.